This T cell receptor beta chain comes out of a study of cytomegalovirus exposure and HLA in healthy donors. The PCR ran on 60 Vbeta and 13 Jbeta primers. The method was immunoSEQ multiplex PCR; TCRdb's version includes in-frame clones alone and lacks a portion of them. The sample contains about 120,000 clones, approximately 84% of which appear only once. This clone was counted between two and nine times. The sample was PBMCs. This TCR derives from a man between 18 and 29 years old in good health and CMV-seropositive.

CDR3 region: CASSPILSQGASGNSPLHF. CDR3 coding DNA: TGTGCCAGCAGCCCAATCTTGTCACAGGGGGCGTCGGGGAATTCACCCCTCCACTTT. This chain connects TRBV7-2 to TRBJ1-6; 9 nucleotides line up with TRBD1. In germline, CDR1 is SGHTA, CDR2 FQGNSA. Trimming took 5 bases from V and 7 from J; bases not matched to a gene: 18. This CDR3 contains 19 residues.